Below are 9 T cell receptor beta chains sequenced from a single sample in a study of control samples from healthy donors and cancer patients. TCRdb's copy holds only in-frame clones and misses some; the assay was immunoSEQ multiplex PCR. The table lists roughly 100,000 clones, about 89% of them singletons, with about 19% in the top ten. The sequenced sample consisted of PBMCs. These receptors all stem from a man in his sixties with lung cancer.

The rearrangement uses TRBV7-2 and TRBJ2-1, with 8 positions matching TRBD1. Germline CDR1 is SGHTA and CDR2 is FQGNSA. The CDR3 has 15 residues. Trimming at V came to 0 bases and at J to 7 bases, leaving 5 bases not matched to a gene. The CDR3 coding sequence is TGTGCCAGCAGCTTAGCGACAGGGGTGGGAAATGAGCAGTTCTTC. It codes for CASSLATGVGNEQFF.

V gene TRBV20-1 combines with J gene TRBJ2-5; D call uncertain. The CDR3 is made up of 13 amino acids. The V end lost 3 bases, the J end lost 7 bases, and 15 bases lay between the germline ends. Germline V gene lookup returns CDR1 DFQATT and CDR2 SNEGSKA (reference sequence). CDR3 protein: CSASGQAASTQYF. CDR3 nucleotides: TGCAGTGCTAGTGGGCAGGCGGCCTCGACCCAGTACTTC.

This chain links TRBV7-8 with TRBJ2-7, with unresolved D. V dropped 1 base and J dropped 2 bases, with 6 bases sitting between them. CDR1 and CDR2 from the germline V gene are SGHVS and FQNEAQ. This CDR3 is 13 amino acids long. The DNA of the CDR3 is TGTGCCAGCAGCTTAGTTAAAGCCTACGAGCAGTACGTC. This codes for CASSLVKAYEQYV.

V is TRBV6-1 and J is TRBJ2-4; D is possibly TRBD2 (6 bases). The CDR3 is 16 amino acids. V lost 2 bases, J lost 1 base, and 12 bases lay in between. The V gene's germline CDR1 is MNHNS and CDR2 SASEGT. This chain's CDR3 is CASSEYGSGAKNIQYF. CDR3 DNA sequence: TGTGCCAGCAGTGAATATGGCAGCGGGGCCAAAAACATTCAGTACTTC.

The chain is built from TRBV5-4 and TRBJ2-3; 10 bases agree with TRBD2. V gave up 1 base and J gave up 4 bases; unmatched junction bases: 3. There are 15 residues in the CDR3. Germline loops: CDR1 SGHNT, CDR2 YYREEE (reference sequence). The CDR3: CASSLPSGRSDTQYF. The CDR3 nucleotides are TGTGCCAGCAGCTTGCCTAGCGGGAGATCAGATACGCAGTATTTT.

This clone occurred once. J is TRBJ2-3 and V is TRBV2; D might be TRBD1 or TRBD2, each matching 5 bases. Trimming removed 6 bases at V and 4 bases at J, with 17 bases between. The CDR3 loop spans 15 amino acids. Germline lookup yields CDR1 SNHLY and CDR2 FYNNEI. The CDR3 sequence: CASRFQGLGADTQYF. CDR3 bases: TGTGCCAGCAGATTTCAAGGTTTGGGGGCAGATACGCAGTATTTT.

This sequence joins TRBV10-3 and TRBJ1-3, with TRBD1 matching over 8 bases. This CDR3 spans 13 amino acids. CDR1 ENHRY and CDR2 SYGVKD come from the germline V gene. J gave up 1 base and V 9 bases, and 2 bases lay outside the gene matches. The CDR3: CAIQGVSGNTIYF. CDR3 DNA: TGTGCCATACAGGGGGTATCTGGAAACACCATATATTTT.

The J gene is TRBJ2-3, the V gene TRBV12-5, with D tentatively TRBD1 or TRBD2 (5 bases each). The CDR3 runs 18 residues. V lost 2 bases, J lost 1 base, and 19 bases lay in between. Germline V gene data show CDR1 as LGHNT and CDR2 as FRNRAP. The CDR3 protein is CASGLTRDGEQGTDTQYF. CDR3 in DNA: TGTGCTAGTGGTTTGACACGGGACGGGGAACAGGGCACAGATACGCAGTATTTT.

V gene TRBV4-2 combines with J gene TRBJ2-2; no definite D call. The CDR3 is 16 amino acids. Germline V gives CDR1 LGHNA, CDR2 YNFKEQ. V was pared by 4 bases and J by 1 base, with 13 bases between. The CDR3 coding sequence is TGTGCCAGCAGCCCCTGGTCGGGTGAGAACACCGGGGAGCTGTTTTTT. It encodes CASSPWSGENTGELFF.